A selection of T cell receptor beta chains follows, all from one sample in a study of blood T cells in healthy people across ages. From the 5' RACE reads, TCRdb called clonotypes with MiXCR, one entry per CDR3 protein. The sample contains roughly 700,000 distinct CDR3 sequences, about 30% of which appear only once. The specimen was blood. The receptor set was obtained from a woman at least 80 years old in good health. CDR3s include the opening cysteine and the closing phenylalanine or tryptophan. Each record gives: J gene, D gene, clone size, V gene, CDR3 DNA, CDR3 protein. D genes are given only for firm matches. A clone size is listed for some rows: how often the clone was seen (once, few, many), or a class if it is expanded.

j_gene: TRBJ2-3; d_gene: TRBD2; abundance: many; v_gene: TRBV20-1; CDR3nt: TGCAGTGCCCGCAGGGGTAGCGGGGGTCAGGGAGATACGCAGTATTTT; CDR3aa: CSARRGSGGQGDTQYF
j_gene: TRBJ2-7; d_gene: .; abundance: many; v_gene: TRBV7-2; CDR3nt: TGTGCCAGCAGCTCAGGCTTTGAGCAGTACTTC; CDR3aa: CASSSGFEQYF
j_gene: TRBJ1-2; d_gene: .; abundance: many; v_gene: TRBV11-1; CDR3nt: TGTGCCAGCAGCTTAATGGCCGGCGAGGGCTACACCTTC; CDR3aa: CASSLMAGEGYTF
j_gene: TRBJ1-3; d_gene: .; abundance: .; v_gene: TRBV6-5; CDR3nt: TGTGCCAGCCGTATTTCGGGAGGGACTGGAAACACCATATATTTT; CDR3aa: CASRISGGTGNTIYF
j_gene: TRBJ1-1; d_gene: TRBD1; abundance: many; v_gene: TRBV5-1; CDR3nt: TGCGCCAGCTCAGGGGGCTCTAACACTGAAGCTTTCTTT; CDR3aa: CASSGGSNTEAFF
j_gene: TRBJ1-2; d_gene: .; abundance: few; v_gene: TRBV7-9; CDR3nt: TGTGCCAGCAGAAGAGGGGATGGCTGGGGCTACACCTTC; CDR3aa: CASRRGDGWGYTF
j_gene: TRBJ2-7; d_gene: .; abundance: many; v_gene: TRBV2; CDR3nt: TGTGCCAGCATTGTACAGGGGGGGTACGAGCAGTACTTC; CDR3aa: CASIVQGGYEQYF
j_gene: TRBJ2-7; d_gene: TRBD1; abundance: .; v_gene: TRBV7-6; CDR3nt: TGTGCCAGCAGCAGAGGACAGGGGGCTACTCGGGAGCAGTACTTC; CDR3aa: CASSRGQGATREQYF
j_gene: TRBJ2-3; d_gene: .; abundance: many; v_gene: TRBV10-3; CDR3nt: TGTGCCATCAGTGAGTCGAGGGGACAAGGCACAGATACGCAGTATTTT; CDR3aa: CAISESRGQGTDTQYF
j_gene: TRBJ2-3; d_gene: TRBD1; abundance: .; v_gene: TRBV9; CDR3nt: TGTGCCAGCAGCGTATGGTTGGGGGACAGGGGAGGAGATACGCAGTATTTT; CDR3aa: CASSVWLGDRGGDTQYF
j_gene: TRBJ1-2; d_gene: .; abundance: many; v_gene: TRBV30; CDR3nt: TGTGCCTGGAGTGTTGGCAAGAGATCTTACGGCTACACCTTC; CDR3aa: CAWSVGKRSYGYTF
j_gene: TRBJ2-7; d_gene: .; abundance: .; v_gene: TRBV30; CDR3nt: TGTGCCTGGGAGTTAAGGGGGTCCTACGAGCAGTACTTC; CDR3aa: CAWELRGSYEQYF
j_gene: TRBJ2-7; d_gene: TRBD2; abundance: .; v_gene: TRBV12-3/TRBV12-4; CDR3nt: TGTGCCAGCACCACAACTAGCGGGGAAAGCGACGAGCAGTACTTC; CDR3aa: CASTTTSGESDEQYF
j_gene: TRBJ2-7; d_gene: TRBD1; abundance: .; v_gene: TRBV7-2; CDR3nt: TGTGCCAGCAGCCGCACGGGACAGGGCTCCTACGAGCAGTACTTC; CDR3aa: CASSRTGQGSYEQYF
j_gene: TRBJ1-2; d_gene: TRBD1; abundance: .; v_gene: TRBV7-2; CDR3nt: TGTGCCAGCAGCTCCGGACAGGGAATAGGCTACACCTTC; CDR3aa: CASSSGQGIGYTF
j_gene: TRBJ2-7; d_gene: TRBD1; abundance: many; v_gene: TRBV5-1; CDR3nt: TGCGCCAGCAGGCAGACAGGGGGCCGAGAGCAGTACTTC; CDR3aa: CASRQTGGREQYF
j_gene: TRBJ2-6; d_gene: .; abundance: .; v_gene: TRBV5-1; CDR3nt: TGCGCCAGCTACCCCGTCCCCTCGGGGGCCAACGTCCTGACTTTC; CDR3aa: CASYPVPSGANVLTF
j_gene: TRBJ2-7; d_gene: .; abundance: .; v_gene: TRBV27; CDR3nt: TGTGCCAGCAGTTTAAAGGAAACCGGACACGAGCAGTACTTC; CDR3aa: CASSLKETGHEQYF
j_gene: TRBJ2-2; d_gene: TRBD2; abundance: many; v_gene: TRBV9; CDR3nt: TGTGCCAGCAGCCCGACTAGCGGGGGAGGCACCGGGGAGCTGTTTTTT; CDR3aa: CASSPTSGGGTGELFF
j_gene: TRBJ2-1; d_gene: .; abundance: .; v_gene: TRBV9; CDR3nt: TGTGCCATCAGTGAGTCGACGTTAATTTACAATGAGCAGTTCTTC; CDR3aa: CAISESTLIYNEQFF
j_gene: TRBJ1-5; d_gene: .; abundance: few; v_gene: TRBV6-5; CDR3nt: TGTGCCAGCAGTTACCCCAGGCACAATCAGCCCCAGCATTTT; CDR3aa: CASSYPRHNQPQHF
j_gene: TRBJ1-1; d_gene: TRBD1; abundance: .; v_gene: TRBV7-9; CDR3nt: TGTGCCAGCAGCCGGATCGGACAGGGCCCTGAAGCTTTCTTT; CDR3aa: CASSRIGQGPEAFF
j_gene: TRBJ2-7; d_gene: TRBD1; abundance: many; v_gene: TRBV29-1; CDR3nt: TGCAGCGTTCGGACAGGGGGGTACGAGCAGTACTTC; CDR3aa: CSVRTGGYEQYF
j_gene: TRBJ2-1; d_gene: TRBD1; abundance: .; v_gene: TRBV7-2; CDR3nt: TGTGCCAGCAGCCCAGGAGGGACAGGGGCCTACAATGAGCAGTTCTTC; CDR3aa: CASSPGGTGAYNEQFF
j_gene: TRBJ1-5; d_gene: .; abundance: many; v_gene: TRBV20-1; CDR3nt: TGCAGTGCTAAGGACAGCCCGTTCTCGCCCCAGCATTTT; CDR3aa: CSAKDSPFSPQHF
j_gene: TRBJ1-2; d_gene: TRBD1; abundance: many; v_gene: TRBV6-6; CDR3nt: TGTGCCAGCAATGACCGGGACAGGGCTGGCTACACCTTC; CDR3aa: CASNDRDRAGYTF
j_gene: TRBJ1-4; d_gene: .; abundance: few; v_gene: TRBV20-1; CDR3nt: TGCAGTGCTATCACCCCGGGGAATGAAAAACTGTTTTTT; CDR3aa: CSAITPGNEKLFF
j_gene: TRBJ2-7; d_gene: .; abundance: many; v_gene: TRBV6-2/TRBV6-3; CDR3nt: TGTGCCAGCAGTTACCTACAGGGCTACGAGCAGTACTTC; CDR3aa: CASSYLQGYEQYF
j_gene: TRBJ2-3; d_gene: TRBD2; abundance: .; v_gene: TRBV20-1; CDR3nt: TGCAGTGCTAGAGAGGCTAGCGGGACTAGCACAGATACGCAGTATTTT; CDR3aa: CSAREASGTSTDTQYF
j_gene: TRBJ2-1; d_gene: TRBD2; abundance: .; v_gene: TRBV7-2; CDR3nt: TGTGCCAGCAGCTCTGGGGTAGCGGGTGAGCAGTTCTTC; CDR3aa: CASSSGVAGEQFF
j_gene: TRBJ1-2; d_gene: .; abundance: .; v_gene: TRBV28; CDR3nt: TGTGCCAGCAGTTCCCCTGGGGGGGCCCATGGCTACACCTTC; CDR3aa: CASSSPGGAHGYTF
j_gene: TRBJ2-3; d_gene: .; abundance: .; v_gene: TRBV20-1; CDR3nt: TGCAGTGCTCCTACAGATACGCAGTATTTT; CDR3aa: CSAPTDTQYF
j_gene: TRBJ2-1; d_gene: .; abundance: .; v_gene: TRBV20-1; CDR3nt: TGCAGTGCTAGAGCGGGACTTAATGAGCAGTTCTTC; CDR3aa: CSARAGLNEQFF
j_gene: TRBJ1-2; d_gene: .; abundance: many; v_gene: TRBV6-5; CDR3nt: TGTGCCAGCAGTTACTCGAGAGGGAAAGGCTACACCTTC; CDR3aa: CASSYSRGKGYTF
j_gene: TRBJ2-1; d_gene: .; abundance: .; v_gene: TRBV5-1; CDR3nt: TGCGCCAGCAGCTTGGAGGTCCCCGGTAATGAGCAGTTCTTC; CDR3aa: CASSLEVPGNEQFF
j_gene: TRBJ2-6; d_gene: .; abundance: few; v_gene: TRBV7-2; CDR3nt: TGTGCCAGCAGCTTAGCTTGGGGGGGCAGGGTTAACTCTGGGGCCAACGTCCTGACTTTC; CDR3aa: CASSLAWGGRVNSGANVLTF
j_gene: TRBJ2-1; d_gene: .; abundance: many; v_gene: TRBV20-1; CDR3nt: TGCAGTGCTTCAAGCCGAGGGGAGCAGTTCTTC; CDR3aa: CSASSRGEQFF
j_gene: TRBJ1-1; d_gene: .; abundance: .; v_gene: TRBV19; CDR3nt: TGTGCCAGTAGATTGGGCACTGAAGCTTTCTTT; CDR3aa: CASRLGTEAFF
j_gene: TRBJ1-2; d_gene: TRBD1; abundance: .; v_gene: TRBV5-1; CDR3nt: TGCGCCAGCAGCATTGAACCGGGACAGCTTTGGGGCTACACCTTC; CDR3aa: CASSIEPGQLWGYTF
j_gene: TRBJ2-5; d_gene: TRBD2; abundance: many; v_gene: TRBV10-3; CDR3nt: TGTGCCATCAGTGAGGGGCGGGGGGCGAGAGAGACCCAGTACTTC; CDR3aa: CAISEGRGARETQYF
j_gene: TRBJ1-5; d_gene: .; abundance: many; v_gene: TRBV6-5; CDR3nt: TGTGCCAGCAGTTGGGGTCTCAATCAGCCCCAGCATTTT; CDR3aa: CASSWGLNQPQHF
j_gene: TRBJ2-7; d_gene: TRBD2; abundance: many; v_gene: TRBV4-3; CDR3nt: TGCGCCAGCAGCCAAGCCCTAGCGGGGGGAACCTACGAGCAGTACTTC; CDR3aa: CASSQALAGGTYEQYF
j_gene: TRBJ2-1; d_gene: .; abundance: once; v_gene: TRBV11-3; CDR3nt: TGTGCCAGCAGCTTAGAAGGCAGGGCCCCCTACAATGAGCAGTTCTTC; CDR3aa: CASSLEGRAPYNEQFF
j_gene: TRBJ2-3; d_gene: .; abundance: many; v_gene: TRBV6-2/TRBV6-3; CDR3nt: TGTGCCAGCAGTTTACCGGCCACGCAGTATTTT; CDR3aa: CASSLPATQYF
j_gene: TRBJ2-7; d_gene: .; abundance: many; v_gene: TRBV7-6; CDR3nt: TGTGCCAGCAGCGGCCGGGACGGAGTCGTAGGGCAGTACTTC; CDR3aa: CASSGRDGVVGQYF
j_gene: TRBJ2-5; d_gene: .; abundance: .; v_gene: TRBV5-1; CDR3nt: TGCGCCAGCAGCAGCACGGGGCTCACTCGGGAGACCCAGTACTTC; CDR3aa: CASSSTGLTRETQYF
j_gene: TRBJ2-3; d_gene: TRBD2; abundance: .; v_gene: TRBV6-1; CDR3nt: TGTGCCAGCAGCGGGGGGACTAGCAGCTTAATGGATACGCAGTATTTT; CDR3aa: CASSGGTSSLMDTQYF
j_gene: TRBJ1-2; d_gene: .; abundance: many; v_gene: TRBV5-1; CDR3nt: TGCGCCAGCAGCCCCGGGGCTCTGGGCGGCTACACCTTC; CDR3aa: CASSPGALGGYTF
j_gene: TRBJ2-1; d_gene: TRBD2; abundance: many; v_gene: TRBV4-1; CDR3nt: TGCGCCAGCAGCCGCGTAGCGGGAGGCGATTCCTACAATGAGCAGTTCTTC; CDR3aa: CASSRVAGGDSYNEQFF
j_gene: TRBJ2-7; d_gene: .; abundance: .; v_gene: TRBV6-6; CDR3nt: TGTGCCAGCAGTTACTCTTCGGTCGACGAGCAGTACTTC; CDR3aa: CASSYSSVDEQYF
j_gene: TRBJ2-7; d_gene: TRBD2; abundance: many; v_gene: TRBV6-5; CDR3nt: TGTGCCAGCAGGGGACTAGCGGGGTCACGCGAGCAGTACTTC; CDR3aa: CASRGLAGSREQYF
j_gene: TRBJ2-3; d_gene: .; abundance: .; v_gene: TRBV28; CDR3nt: TGTGCCAGCAATTCCAGGGGACGTTCGCAGTATTTT; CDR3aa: CASNSRGRSQYF
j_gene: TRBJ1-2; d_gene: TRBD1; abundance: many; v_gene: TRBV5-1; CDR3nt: TGCGCCAGCAGCTTGGGACAGGGGGCCAATGGCTACACCTTC; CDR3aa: CASSLGQGANGYTF
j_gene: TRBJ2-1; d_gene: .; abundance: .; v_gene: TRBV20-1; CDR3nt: TGCAGTGTTGGAGCGCGTCCACTCTCCTACAATGAGCAGTTCTTC; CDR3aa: CSVGARPLSYNEQFF
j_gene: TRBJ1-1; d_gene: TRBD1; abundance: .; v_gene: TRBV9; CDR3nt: TGTGCCAGCAGTGGAGGGAGGGGGCTTGGCACTGAAGCTTTCTTT; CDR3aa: CASSGGRGLGTEAFF